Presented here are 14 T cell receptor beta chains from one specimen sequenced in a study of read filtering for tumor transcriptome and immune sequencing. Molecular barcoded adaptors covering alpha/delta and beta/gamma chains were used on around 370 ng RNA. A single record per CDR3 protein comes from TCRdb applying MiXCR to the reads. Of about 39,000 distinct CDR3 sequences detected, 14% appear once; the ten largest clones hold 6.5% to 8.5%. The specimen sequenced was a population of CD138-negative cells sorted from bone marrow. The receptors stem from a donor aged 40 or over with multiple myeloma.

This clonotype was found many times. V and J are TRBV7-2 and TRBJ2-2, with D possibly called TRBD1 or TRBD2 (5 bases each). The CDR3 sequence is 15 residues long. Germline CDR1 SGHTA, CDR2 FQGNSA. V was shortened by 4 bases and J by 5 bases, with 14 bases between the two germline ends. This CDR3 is CASSWGPGRTGELFF. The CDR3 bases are TGTGCCAGCAGCTGGGGACCAGGGCGAACCGGGGAGCTGTTTTTT.

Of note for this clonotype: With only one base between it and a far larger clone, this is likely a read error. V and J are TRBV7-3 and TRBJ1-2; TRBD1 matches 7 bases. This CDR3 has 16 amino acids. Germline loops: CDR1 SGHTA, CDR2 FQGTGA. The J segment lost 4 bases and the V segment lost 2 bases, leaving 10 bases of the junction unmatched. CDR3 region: CASSLEQEGQSYGYTF. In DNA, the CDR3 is TGTGCCAGCAGCTTAGAGCAAGAGGGACAGAGCTATGGCTACACCTTC.

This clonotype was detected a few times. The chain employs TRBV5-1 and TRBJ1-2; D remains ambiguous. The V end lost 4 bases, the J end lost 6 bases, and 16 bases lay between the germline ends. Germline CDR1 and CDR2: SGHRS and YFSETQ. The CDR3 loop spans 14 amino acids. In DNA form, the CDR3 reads TGCGCCAGCAGCCTGGCCGTAGGTAGAGATGGCTACACCTTC. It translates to CASSLAVGRDGYTF.

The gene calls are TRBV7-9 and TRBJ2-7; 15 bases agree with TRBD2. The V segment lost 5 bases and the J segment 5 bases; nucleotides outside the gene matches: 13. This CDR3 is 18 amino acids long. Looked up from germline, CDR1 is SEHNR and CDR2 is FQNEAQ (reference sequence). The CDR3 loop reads CASSPGTSGRNRENEQYF. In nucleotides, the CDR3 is TGTGCCAGCAGCCCCGGGACTAGCGGGAGGAACCGAGAGAACGAGCAGTACTTC. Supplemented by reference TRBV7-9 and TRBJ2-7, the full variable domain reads DTGVSQNPRHKITKRGQNVTFRCDPISEHNRLYWYRQTLGQGPEFLTYFQNEAQLEKSRLLSDRFSAERPKGSFSTLEIQRTEQGDSAMYLCASSPGTSGRNRENEQYFGPGTRLTVT.

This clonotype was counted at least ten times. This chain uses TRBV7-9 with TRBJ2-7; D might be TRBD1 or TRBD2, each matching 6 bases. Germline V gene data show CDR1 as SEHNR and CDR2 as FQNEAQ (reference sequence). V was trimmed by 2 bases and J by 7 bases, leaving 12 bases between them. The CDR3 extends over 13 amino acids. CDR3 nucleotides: TGTGCCAGCAGCTTACCGGGGGCGCCTGAGCAGTACTTC. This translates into CASSLPGAPEQYF.

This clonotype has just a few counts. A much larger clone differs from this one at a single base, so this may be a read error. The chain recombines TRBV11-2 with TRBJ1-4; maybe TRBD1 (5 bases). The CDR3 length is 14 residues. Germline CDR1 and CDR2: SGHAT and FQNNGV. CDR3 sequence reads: CASSLQGLGEKRFF. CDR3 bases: TGTGCCAGCAGCTTGCAGGGTTTGGGTGAAAAACGGTTTTTT. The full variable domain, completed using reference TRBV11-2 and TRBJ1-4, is EAGVAQSPRYKIIEKRQSVAFWCNPISGHATLYWYQQILGQGPKLLIQFQNNGVVDDSQLPKDRFSAERLKGVDSTLKIQPAKLEDSAVYLCASSLQGLGEKRFFGSGTQLSVL.

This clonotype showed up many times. The CDR3 is CASSLSTGEGFYGYTF. The CDR3 DNA reads TGCGCCAGCAGCTTGAGTACAGGGGAAGGCTTCTATGGCTACACCTTC. The rearrangement links TRBV5-1 to TRBJ1-2, with TRBD1 matching over 7 bases. Per germline, CDR1 SGHRS and CDR2 YFSETQ. CDR3 length: 16 amino acids. The V segment lost 1 base and the J segment 4 bases; nucleotides outside the gene matches: 10.

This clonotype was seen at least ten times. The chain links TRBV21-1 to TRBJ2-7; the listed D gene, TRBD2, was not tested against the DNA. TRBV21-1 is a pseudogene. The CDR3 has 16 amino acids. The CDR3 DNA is TGTGCCAGCCCGAGGACTAGCGGGAGGGGGGGCGACGAGCAGTACTTC. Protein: CASPRTSGRGGDEQYF.

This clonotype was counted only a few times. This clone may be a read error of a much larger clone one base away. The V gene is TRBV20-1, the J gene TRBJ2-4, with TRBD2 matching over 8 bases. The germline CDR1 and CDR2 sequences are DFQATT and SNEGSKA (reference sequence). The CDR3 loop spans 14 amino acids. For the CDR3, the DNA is TGCAGTGCGCCCGGGCGGGGGGCCAAAAACATTCGGTACTTC. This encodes CSAPGRGAKNIRYF.

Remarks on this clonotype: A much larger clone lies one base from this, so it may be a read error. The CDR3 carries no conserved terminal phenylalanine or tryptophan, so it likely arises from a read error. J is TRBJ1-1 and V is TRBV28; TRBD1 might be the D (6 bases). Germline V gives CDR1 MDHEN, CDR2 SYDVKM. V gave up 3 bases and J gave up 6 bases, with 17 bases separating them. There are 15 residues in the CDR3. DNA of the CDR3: TGTGCCAGCAGTTTCTCAGGGGTGATGTTTCCTGAAGCTTTCTTA. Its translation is CASSFSGVMFPEAFL.

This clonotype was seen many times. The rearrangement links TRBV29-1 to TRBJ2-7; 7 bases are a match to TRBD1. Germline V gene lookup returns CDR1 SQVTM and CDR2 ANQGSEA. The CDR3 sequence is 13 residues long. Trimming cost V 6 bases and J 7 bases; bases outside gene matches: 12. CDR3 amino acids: CSVVRDRALEQYF. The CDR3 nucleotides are TGCAGCGTGGTCCGGGACAGAGCCTTGGAGCAGTACTTC.

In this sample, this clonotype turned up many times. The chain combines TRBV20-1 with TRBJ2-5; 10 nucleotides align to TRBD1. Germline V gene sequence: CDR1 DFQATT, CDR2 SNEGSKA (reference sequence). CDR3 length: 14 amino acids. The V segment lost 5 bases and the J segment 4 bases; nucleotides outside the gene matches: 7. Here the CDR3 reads CSADRGRVRETQYF. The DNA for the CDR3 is TGCAGTGCTGACAGGGGGCGGGTACGAGAGACCCAGTACTTC.

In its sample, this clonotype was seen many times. The CDR3 is CASRPDRILMNTEAFF. The CDR3 DNA sequence: TGTGCCAGCAGACCAGACAGGATACTAATGAACACTGAAGCTTTCTTT. The V gene is TRBV2, the J gene TRBJ1-1, with TRBD1 as a possible D gene (6 bases). V lost 6 bases and J 0 bases, leaving 17 bases between the germline ends. CDR3 length equals 16 residues. Germline CDR1 is SNHLY and CDR2 is FYNNEI.

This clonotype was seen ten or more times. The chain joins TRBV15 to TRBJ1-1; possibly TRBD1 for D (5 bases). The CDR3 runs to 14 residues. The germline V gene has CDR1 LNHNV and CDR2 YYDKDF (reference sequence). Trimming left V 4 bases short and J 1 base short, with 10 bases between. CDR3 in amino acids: CATSTGLPNTEAFF. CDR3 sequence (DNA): TGTGCCACCAGCACGGGACTCCCGAACACTGAAGCTTTCTTT.